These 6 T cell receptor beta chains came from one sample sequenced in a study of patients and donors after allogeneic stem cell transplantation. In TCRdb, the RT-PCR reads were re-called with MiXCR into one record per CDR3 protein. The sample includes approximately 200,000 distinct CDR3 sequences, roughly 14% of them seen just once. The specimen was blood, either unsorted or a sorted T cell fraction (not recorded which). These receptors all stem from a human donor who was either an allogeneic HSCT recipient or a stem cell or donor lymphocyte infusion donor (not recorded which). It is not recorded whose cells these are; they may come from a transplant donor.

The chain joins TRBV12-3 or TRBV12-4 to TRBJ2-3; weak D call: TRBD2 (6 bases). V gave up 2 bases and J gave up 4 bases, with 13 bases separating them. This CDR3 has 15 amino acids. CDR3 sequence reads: CASSLQLAGPDTQYF. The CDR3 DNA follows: TGTGCCAGCAGTTTACAACTAGCTGGACCAGATACGCAGTATTTT.

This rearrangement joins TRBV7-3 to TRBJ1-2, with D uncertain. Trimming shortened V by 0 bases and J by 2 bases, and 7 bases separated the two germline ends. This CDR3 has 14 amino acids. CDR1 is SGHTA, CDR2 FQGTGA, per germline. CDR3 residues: CASSLTSGNYGYTF. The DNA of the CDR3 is TGTGCCAGCAGCTTAACGTCGGGGAACTATGGCTACACCTTC.

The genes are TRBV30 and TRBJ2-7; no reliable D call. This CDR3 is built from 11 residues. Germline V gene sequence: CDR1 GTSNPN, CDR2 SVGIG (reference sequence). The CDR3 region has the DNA TGTGCTCAGAGTAAGGGATACGAGCAGTACTTC. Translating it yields CAQSKGYEQYF. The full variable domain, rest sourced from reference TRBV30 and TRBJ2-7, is SQTIHQWPATLVQPVGSPLSLECTVEGTSNPNLYWYRQAAGRGLQLLFYSVGIGQISSEVPQNLSASRPQDRQFILSSKKLLLSDSGFYLCAQSKGYEQYFGPGTRLTVT.

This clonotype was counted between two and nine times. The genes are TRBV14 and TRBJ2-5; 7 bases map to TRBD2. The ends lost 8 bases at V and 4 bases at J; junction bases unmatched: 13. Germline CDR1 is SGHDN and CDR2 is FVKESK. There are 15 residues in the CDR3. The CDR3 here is CASSPGGSRRETQYF. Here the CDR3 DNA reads TGTGCCAGCTCCCCCGGCGGGAGTAGAAGAGAGACCCAGTACTTC.

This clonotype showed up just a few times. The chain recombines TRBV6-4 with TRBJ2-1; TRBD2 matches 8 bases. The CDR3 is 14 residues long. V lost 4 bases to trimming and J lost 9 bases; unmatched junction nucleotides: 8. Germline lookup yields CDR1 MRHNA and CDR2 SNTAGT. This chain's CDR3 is CASSAAGGGTEQFF. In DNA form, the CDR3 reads TGTGCCAGCAGTGCTGCGGGGGGAGGCACTGAGCAGTTCTTC.

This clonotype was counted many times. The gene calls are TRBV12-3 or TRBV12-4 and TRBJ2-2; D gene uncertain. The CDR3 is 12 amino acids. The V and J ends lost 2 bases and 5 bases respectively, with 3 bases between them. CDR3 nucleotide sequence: TGTGCCAGCAGTTTAAGAACCGGGGAGCTGTTTTTT. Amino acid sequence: CASSLRTGELFF.